This passage covers 24 T cell receptor beta chains from one sample sequenced in a study of blood T cells in healthy people across ages (dated by TCRdb to about 2015). Libraries were constructed by 5' RACE. Sequencing used an Illumina HiSeq 2500. The second PCR ran for about 7 to 11 cycles and used a J-beta primer mix along with a sample-barcoded 5' primer. TCRdb reprocessed the public reads (quality trimming at Q25 with fastp, clone calling with MiXCR) and kept in-frame beta chains. One record per CDR3 amino acid sequence lists the most common genes and DNA. The sample contains about 580,000 distinct CDR3 sequences, under 55% of them found a single time. Just under 25% of the sample is held by the ten biggest clonotypes. The sequencing input was blood. The receptors derive from an older man in good health.

A note on this clonotype: An end of the junction differs from the germline gene, which may be a read error. The V and J genes are TRBV28 and TRBJ2-6, with D maybe TRBD1 (6 bases). CDR1 and CDR2 (germline): MDHEN, SYDVKM. CDR3 length: 14 amino acids. CDR3 amino acids: CTSTRGSGANVLTF. The CDR3 coding sequence is TGTACCAGCACCAGGGGCTCTGGGGCCAACGTCCTGACTTTC.

This clonotype was picked up one time. This chain joins TRBV29-1 and TRBJ2-1; D possibly corresponds to TRBD1 (5 bases). V lost 7 bases and J 5 bases, leaving 18 bases between the germline ends. CDR3 length: 14 residues. Per germline, CDR1 SQVTM and CDR2 ANQGSEA. The CDR3 sequence is CSARSGLFNNEQFF. CDR3 nucleotide sequence: TGCAGCGCCAGATCAGGGCTTTTTAACAATGAGCAGTTCTTC.

This clonotype occurred a few times. The rearrangement links TRBV5-8 to TRBJ2-5; D gene uncertain. Germline-derived CDR1 and CDR2 are SGHTS and YDEGEE. Trimming left V 2 bases short and J 3 bases short, with 14 bases between. The CDR3 has 15 residues. The CDR3 DNA is TGTGCCAGCAGCTTTGAGTCCTGGGTGAAAGAGACCCAGTACTTC. Its translation: CASSFESWVKETQYF.

The chain's CDR3 is CSATDGGSNYGYTF. DNA of the CDR3: TGCAGTGCCACGGATGGGGGCTCTAACTATGGCTACACCTTC. V and J are TRBV20-1 and TRBJ1-2, with D possibly matching TRBD1 (6 bases). The CDR3 has 14 amino acids. V was clipped by 6 bases and J by 0 bases, with 14 bases between them. Per the germline V gene, CDR1 is DFQATT and CDR2 is SNEGSKA (reference sequence).

This clonotype was counted a few times. The chain has TRBV5-1 and TRBJ2-7, with D possibly TRBD1 on 6 matching bases. CDR1 is SGHRS, CDR2 YFSETQ, per germline. Trimming stripped 2 bases from V and 4 bases from J, with 16 bases between. The CDR3 spans 15 residues. CDR3 in amino acids: CASSLQPGQNYEQYF. The CDR3 DNA sequence: TGCGCCAGCAGCTTACAACCGGGACAAAATTACGAGCAGTACTTC.

The V call is TRBV7-2, the J call TRBJ1-1; D may be TRBD1 (5 bases). V lost 1 base, J lost 5 bases, and 11 bases lay in between. The CDR3 contains 14 residues. CDR1 and CDR2 (germline): SGHTA, FQGNSA. CDR3 loop: CASSLVGGKTEAFF. For the CDR3, the DNA is TGTGCCAGCAGCTTAGTCGGGGGAAAAACTGAAGCTTTCTTT. Full variable domain (rest looked up from reference TRBV7-2 and TRBJ1-1): GAGVSQSPSNKVTEKGKDVELRCDPISGHTALYWYRQSLGQGLEFLIYFQGNSAPDKSGLPSDRFSAERTGGSVSTLTIQRTQQEDSAVYLCASSLVGGKTEAFFGQGTRLTVV.

The rearrangement links TRBV2 to TRBJ1-1, with D possibly TRBD1 on 6 matching bases. The V end was cut by 4 bases, the J end by 0 bases, with 15 bases between. Per the germline V gene, CDR1 is SNHLY and CDR2 is FYNNEI. The CDR3 is 16 amino acids. The chain's CDR3 is CASSGTTGILNTEAFF. The DNA for the CDR3 is TGTGCCAGCAGTGGAACCACAGGGATTTTGAACACTGAAGCTTTCTTT. Using reference TRBV2 and TRBJ1-1 for the parts outside the CDR3, the full variable domain is EPEVTQTPSHQVTQMGQEVILRCVPISNHLYFYWYRQILGQKVEFLVSFYNNEISEKSEIFDDQFSVERPDGSNFTLKIRSTKLEDSAMYFCASSGTTGILNTEAFFGQGTRLTVV.

The genes are TRBV2 and TRBJ2-3, with 7 bases matching TRBD2. CDR1 SNHLY and CDR2 FYNNEI come from the germline V gene. The CDR3 runs to 15 residues. The J segment lost 1 base and the V segment lost 5 bases, leaving 6 bases of the junction unmatched. CDR3 amino acids: CASSWSGIGTDTQYF. CDR3 DNA sequence: TGTGCCAGCAGTTGGAGCGGGATCGGCACAGATACGCAGTATTTT.

In its sample, this clonotype was seen a few times. The V call is TRBV28, the J call TRBJ2-7; 9 bases map to TRBD2. Germline trimming cut 6 bases from V and 0 bases from J; bases unmatched to any gene: 6. This CDR3 has 15 amino acids. Germline V gives CDR1 MDHEN, CDR2 SYDVKM. The CDR3 reads CASSETSGPSYEQYF. CDR3 DNA sequence: TGTGCCAGCAGCGAGACTAGCGGCCCCTCCTACGAGCAGTACTTC.

This clonotype occurred once. A much larger clone sits a single nucleotide away, making a read error possible. The chain combines TRBV6-6 with TRBJ2-3, with D maybe TRBD2 (6 bases). Looked up from germline, CDR1 is MNHNY and CDR2 is SVGAGI (reference sequence). The CDR3 extends over 15 amino acids. The CDR3 loop is CASSYPGGNTATQYF. The DNA of the CDR3 is TGTGCCAGCAGTTACCCCGGGGGTAACACAGCTACGCAGTATTTT.

J is TRBJ2-1 and V is TRBV29-1; D possibly corresponds to TRBD1 (6 bases). Germline assignment: CDR1 SQVTM and CDR2 ANQGSEA. CDR3 length: 13 residues. V dropped 8 bases and J dropped 6 bases, with 17 bases sitting between them. The CDR3 here is CSSHLVDSNEQFF. CDR3 in DNA: TGCAGCTCCCATTTGGTGGACAGCAATGAGCAGTTCTTC.

The V and J genes are TRBV7-2 and TRBJ1-1; D is unclear. V was clipped by 5 bases and J by 3 bases, with 4 bases between them. The germline gives CDR1 SGHTA, CDR2 FQGNSA. This CDR3 comprises 11 residues. The CDR3 nucleotides are TGTGCCAGCAGCGCTTACACTGAAGCTTTCTTT. It specifies CASSAYTEAFF.

This clonotype appeared a few times. The chain links TRBV28 to TRBJ2-1; TRBD1 matches 10 bases. The CDR3 spans 15 residues. Trimming at V came to 5 bases and at J to 4 bases, leaving 5 bases not matched to a gene. Germline V CDR1 and CDR2: MDHEN, SYDVKM. The CDR3 sequence is CASSNWDRGYNEQFF. The CDR3 coding sequence is TGTGCCAGCAGTAATTGGGACAGGGGATACAATGAGCAGTTCTTC.

The chain employs TRBV28 and TRBJ1-1, with 7 bases lining up with TRBD1. Trimming cost V 4 bases and J 5 bases; bases outside gene matches: 10. Germline-derived CDR1 and CDR2 are MDHEN and SYDVKM. The CDR3 is 15 residues long. The CDR3 DNA follows: TGTGCCAGCAGTTACTTTGACAGGGTGAGAACTGAAGCTTTCTTT. Amino acids: CASSYFDRVRTEAFF.

For this clonotype: Sequence at one end of the junction differs from germline and may be a read error. V usage is TRBV10-3 and J usage is TRBJ1-2; the match to TRBD1 covers 9 bases. The CDR3 has 13 amino acids. In germline, CDR1 is ENHRY, CDR2 SYGVKD. As DNA, the CDR3 is TGTACCATCAGTACGGACAGGGGCGGTGGCTACACCTTC. Protein: CTISTDRGGGYTF.

This chain links TRBV20-1 with TRBJ2-5, with 12 nucleotides matching TRBD2. The DNA end is a closer match to TRBJ2-7, so the J assignment may be wrong. The CDR3 runs to 14 residues. Per the germline V gene, CDR1 is DFQATT and CDR2 is SNEGSKA (reference sequence). CDR3 sequence reads: CSARASGGASEQYF. For the CDR3, the DNA is TGCAGTGCTAGAGCTAGCGGGGGGGCAAGCGAGCAGTACTTC.

This clonotype was counted at least ten times. The J gene is TRBJ2-6, the V gene TRBV6-6; D assignment may be TRBD1 or TRBD2 (6 bases each). V was cut by 5 bases and J by 2 bases, with 13 bases left in between. The germline V gene encodes CDR1 MNHNY and CDR2 SVGAGI (reference sequence). This CDR3 spans 16 amino acids. In nucleotides, the CDR3 is TGTGCCAGCAGTGCACAGGGACTCGCTGGGGCCAACGTCCTGACTTTC. This translates into CASSAQGLAGANVLTF.

V usage is TRBV28 and J usage is TRBJ2-4, with 9 bases that match TRBD1. The last part of the DNA fits TRBJ2-7 better; the J call may be wrong. Looked up from germline, CDR1 is MDHEN and CDR2 is SYDVKM. CDR3 length: 15 residues. The CDR3 nucleotides are TGTGCCAGTATGTCCCGGACAGGGGTAGACTACGAGCAGTACTTC. Translating gives CASMSRTGVDYEQYF.

This clonotype was detected only once. The gene calls are TRBV6-6 and TRBJ2-7; TRBD1 matches at 8 bases. Trimming at V came to 2 bases and at J to 4 bases, leaving 10 bases not matched to a gene. The CDR3 loop spans 16 amino acids. Germline assignment: CDR1 MNHNY and CDR2 SVGAGI (reference sequence). CDR3: CASSYTPETGAYEQYF. The DNA for the CDR3 is TGTGCCAGCAGTTACACTCCCGAGACAGGGGCATACGAGCAGTACTTC.

The chain carries TRBV20-1 and TRBJ1-2; TRBD1 aligns across 7 bases. The CDR3 sequence is 12 residues long. V dropped 8 bases and J dropped 6; count of bases not matched to a gene: 9. Germline V gives CDR1 DFQATT, CDR2 SNEGSKA (reference sequence). The CDR3 here is CSLGGASDGYTF. DNA for the CDR3: TGCAGTTTAGGGGGCGCTTCTGATGGCTACACCTTC.

Details on this clonotype: Its ends do not fully match the called genes, so a read error is possible. Here the CDR3 reads CACSYDPQRGVQETQYF. The CDR3 region has the DNA TGTGCCTGCAGTTACGATCCCCAGCGGGGGGTACAAGAGACCCAGTACTTC. This sequence joins TRBV6-2 or TRBV6-3 and TRBJ2-5; 9 bases align to TRBD2. Looked up from germline, CDR1 is MNHEY and CDR2 is SVGEGT. This CDR3 comprises 17 residues.

The CDR3: CASKLGRERNTEAFF. CDR3 nucleotide sequence: TGTGCTTCTAAACTGGGCAGGGAAAGAAACACTGAAGCTTTCTTT. V gene TRBV7-2 combines with J gene TRBJ1-1; the D gene is possibly TRBD1 (5 bases). The CDR3 extends over 15 amino acids. CDR1 SGHTA and CDR2 FQGNSA come from the germline V gene. Looking up the rest from reference TRBV7-2 and TRBJ1-1 gives the full variable domain: GAGVSQSPSNKVTEKGKDVELRCDPISGHTALYWYRQSLGQGLEFLIYFQGNSAPDKSGLPSDRFSAERTGGSVSTLTIQRTQQEDSAVYLCASKLGRERNTEAFFGQGTRLTVV.

This clonotype turned up a few times. V is TRBV2 and J is TRBJ2-5, with TRBD1 matching 7 bases. The germline V gene encodes CDR1 SNHLY and CDR2 FYNNEI. The CDR3 has 14 residues. V lost 6 bases and J lost 0; bases outside the gene matches: 4. CDR3 bases: TGTGCCAGCAGAGAGACAGGGAACCAAGAGACCCAGTACTTC. Protein: CASRETGNQETQYF.

This clonotype was detected once. The V and J genes are TRBV30 and TRBJ1-5, with D uncertain. The CDR3 runs 13 residues. Between the trimmed V and J ends, which lost 5 bases and 2 bases, there was a span of 10 bases. Per the germline V gene, CDR1 is GTSNPN and CDR2 is SVGIG (reference sequence). DNA of the CDR3: TGTGCCTGGGATTCCTCGGGCAATCAGCCCCAGCATTTT. Translated: CAWDSSGNQPQHF.